This T cell receptor (beta chain) was recorded in a study of shared clonotypes between healthy human individuals. General observations from the study: Researchers sampled only blood; tissue repertoires likely differ.

V was shortened by 7 bases and J by 6 bases, with 21 bases between the two germline ends. Germline V CDR1 and CDR2: MNHEY, SMNVEV (reference sequence). This CDR3 comprises 16 residues. Donors, healthy HIV-negative adults, lacked recent acute infections or vaccinations. The genomic DNA of each subset was split evenly across several immunoSEQ plates. The unsorted PBMC sample used ten immunoSEQ deep assay plates. Some clones are missing from TCRdb's copy, which holds only in-frame ones; the method was immunoSEQ multiplex PCR. The repertoire includes about 490,000 clones, approximately 84% of them detected once, and roughly 13% sits in the top ten. As regards this clone: The antigen is not known.

This sequence joins TRBV27 and TRBJ2-2; D could derive from TRBD1 or TRBD2 (7 bases each). Sequencing was carried out using PBMCs. The TCR sequence derives from a woman in her forties in good health. Some clones in this sample may be carry-over from other donors' samples. CDR3 coding DNA: TGTGCCAGCACAACAGGGGCCCCCAGCGGGGCCGGGGAGCTGTTTTTT. Translated, it gives CASTTGAPSGAGELFF.